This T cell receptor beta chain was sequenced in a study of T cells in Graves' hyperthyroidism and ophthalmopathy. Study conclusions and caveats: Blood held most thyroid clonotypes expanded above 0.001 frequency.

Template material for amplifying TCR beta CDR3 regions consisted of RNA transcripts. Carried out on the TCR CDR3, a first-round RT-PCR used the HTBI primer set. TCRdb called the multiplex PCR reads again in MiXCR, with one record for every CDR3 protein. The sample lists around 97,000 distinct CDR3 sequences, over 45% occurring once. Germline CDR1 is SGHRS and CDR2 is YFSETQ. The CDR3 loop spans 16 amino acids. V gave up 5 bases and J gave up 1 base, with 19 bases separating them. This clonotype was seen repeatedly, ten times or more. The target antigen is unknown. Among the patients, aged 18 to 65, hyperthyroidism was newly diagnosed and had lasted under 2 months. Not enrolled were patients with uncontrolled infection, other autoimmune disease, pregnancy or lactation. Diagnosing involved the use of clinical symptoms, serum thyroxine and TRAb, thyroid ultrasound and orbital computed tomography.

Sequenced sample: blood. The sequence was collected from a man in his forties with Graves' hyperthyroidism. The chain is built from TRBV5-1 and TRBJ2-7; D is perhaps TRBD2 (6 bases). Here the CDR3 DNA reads TGCGCCAGCAGTCCGGGCGGGGTTCAGGGTTCCTACGAGCAGTACTTC. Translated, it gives CASSPGGVQGSYEQYF.